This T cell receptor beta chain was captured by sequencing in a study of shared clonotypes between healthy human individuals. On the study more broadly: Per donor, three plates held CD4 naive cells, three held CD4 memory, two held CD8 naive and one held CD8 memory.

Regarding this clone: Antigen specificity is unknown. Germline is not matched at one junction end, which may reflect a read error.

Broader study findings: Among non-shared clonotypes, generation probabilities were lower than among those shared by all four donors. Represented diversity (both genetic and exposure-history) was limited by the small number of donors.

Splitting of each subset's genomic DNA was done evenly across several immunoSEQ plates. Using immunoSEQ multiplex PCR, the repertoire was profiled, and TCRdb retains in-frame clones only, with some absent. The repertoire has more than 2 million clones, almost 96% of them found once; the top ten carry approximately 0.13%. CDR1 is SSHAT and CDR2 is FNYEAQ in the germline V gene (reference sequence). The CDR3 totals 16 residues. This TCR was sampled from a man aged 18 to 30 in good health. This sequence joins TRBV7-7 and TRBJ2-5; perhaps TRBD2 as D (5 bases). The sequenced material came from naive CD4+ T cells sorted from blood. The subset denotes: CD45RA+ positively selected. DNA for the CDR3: TGTGCTAGCAGCCCCGGACTTGCTTGGGGCCAAGAGACCCAGTACTTC. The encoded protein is CASSPGLAWGQETQYF.